A single T cell receptor beta chain is shown here with its context. Germline values: CDR1 MNHEY, CDR2 SMNVEV (reference sequence). V shed 6 bases and J shed 2 bases, with 20 bases lying between them. This CDR3 has 16 amino acids. These data belong to a study of T cell responses to AZD1222 COVID-19 vaccine. Using immunoSEQ multiplex PCR, the repertoire was profiled, and TCRdb retains in-frame clones only, with some absent. The table records 200,000 to 300,000 clones, about 92% of them present only once. The sequence came from an adult in good health. The source material was peripheral blood, sampled on day 0 of AZD1222 vaccination. The chain links TRBV27 to TRBJ2-7; D tentatively fits TRBD1 or TRBD2 (5 bases each). Here the CDR3 reads CASSQGEGLGPYEQYF. CDR3 in DNA: TGTGCCAGCAGCCAGGGTGAGGGCCTCGGACCCTACGAGCAGTACTTC.